These 8 T cell receptor beta chains were sequenced from one sample in a study of T cell changes during pregnancy in multiple sclerosis. Generated by immunoSEQ multiplex PCR, the TCRdb table keeps only in-frame clones and is missing some. The repertoire consists of under 15,000 clones, with 88% occurring once and the leading ten covering about 8.7%. The sequencing used CD8+ T cells from peripheral blood mononuclear cells, collected in the first trimester of pregnancy. The receptors originated from a female donor with multiple sclerosis, enrolled in a pregnancy study.

V and J are TRBV19 and TRBJ1-4; 7 nucleotides line up with TRBD1. The CDR3 is 17 amino acids. Germline V gene sequence: CDR1 LNHDA, CDR2 SQIVND (reference sequence). V shed 4 bases and J 3 bases; nucleotides not matched to a gene: 11. DNA for the CDR3: TGTGCCAGTAGTAGCACAGGGGAAGAGCTAGCTAATGAAAAACTGTTTTTT. Protein sequence: CASSSTGEELANEKLFF. The whole variable domain, remainder taken from reference TRBV19 and TRBJ1-4, is DGGITQSPKYLFRKEGQNVTLSCEQNLNHDAMYWYRQDPGQGLRLIYYSQIVNDFQKGDIAEGYSVSREKKESFPLTVTSAQKNPTAFYLCASSSTGEELANEKLFFGSGTQLSVL.

V is TRBV30 and J is TRBJ1-1; the D gene is possibly TRBD1 (5 bases). Trimming took 1 base from V and 0 from J, leaving 6 bases between them. This CDR3 is 13 amino acids long. The germline gives CDR1 GTSNPN, CDR2 SVGIG (reference sequence). The CDR3 is CAWSGQMNTEAFF. DNA of the CDR3: TGTGCCTGGAGTGGACAGATGAACACTGAAGCTTTCTTT.

The chain combines TRBV11-2 with TRBJ2-5; possible D gene TRBD1, 5 bases. Germline CDR1 is SGHAT and CDR2 is FQNNGV. This CDR3 has 14 amino acids. V was trimmed by 2 bases and J by 2 bases, leaving 9 bases between them. CDR3 region: CASSLIGEQETQYF. The CDR3 DNA sequence: TGTGCCAGCAGCTTAATAGGGGAACAAGAGACCCAGTACTTC.

This clone was recorded only once. The chain recombines TRBV11-2 with TRBJ1-1, with D possibly matching TRBD1 (5 bases). This CDR3 is 16 amino acids long. The V end was cut by 2 bases, the J end by 0 bases, with 13 bases between. Germline V gene lookup returns CDR1 SGHAT and CDR2 FQNNGV. CDR3 bases: TGTGCCAGCAGCTTATGGGGCAGCCCCATGAACACTGAAGCTTTCTTT. It codes for CASSLWGSPMNTEAFF.

This clone is a singleton in its sample. The chain joins TRBV11-2 to TRBJ2-5; D gene ambiguous. This CDR3 comprises 15 residues. In germline, CDR1 is SGHAT, CDR2 FQNNGV. Trimming took 3 bases from V and 3 from J, leaving 14 bases between them. The CDR3 region is CASSFGVGHKETQYF. The CDR3 nucleotides are TGTGCCAGCAGCTTTGGTGTGGGCCATAAAGAGACCCAGTACTTC.

The J gene is TRBJ2-7, the V gene TRBV2; TRBD2 matches at 9 bases. V shed 8 bases, J shed 3 bases, and the junction held 8 bases outside the gene matches. CDR1 is SNHLY, CDR2 FYNNEI, per germline. The CDR3 runs 14 residues. The CDR3 here is CASGSGLAFYEQYF. In nucleotides, the CDR3 is TGTGCCAGCGGCTCGGGACTAGCTTTCTACGAGCAGTACTTC.

Note on this clone: Other DNA sequences within the sample encode an identical CDR3. J is TRBJ1-1 and V is TRBV10-3; 8 bases line up with TRBD1. This CDR3 region has 13 residues. Germline V gene sequence: CDR1 ENHRY, CDR2 SYGVKD. Germline trimming cut 8 bases from V and 4 bases from J; bases unmatched to any gene: 6. CDR3 protein: CAIGDRSSTEAFF. The CDR3 DNA reads as TGTGCCATCGGGGACAGGTCAAGCACTGAAGCTTTCTTT.

The rearrangement uses TRBV4-2 and TRBJ1-4; possible D gene TRBD1, 5 bases. V was clipped by 6 bases and J by 5 bases, with 13 bases between them. Germline CDR1 reads LGHNA; CDR2 reads YNFKEQ. The CDR3 has 14 amino acids. The CDR3 here is CASRSAGGNEKLFF. CDR3 nucleotides: TGTGCCAGCAGGAGTGCGGGGGGGAATGAAAAACTGTTTTTT.